A selection of T cell receptor beta chains follows, all from one sample in a study of blood T cell repertoires in COVID-19. Sequenced by immunoSEQ multiplex PCR; TCRdb stores in-frame clones only, minus some. In the table there are about 76,000 clones, 90% of which are singletons. The specimen was peripheral blood. The source of these receptors is a human donor in a cohort sampled during active COVID-19. Both conserved end residues are part of each CDR3. Fields, in order: D gene, clone size, J gene, V gene, CDR3 protein, CDR3 DNA. The D gene is left open where the match is weak. The size of a clone is reported for some rows only, either as once, few or many, or as a class for expanded clones.

-	few	TRBJ2-1	TRBV7-2	CASSARLLGRSYNEQFF	TGTGCCAGCAGCGCAAGGCTCCTGGGGAGATCCTACAATGAGCAGTTCTTC
-	-	TRBJ1-6	TRBV7-9	CASSLRGAGDNSPLHF	TGTGCCAGCAGCTTAAGGGGCGCCGGAGATAATTCACCCCTCCACTTT
-	-	TRBJ2-7	TRBV7-2	CASSWAGYEQYF	TGTGCCAGCAGCTGGGCAGGTTACGAGCAGTACTTC
-	-	TRBJ2-7	TRBV6-5	CASSQTDTEYEQYF	TGTGCCAGCAGCCAAACGGACACTGAATACGAGCAGTACTTC
TRBD2	-	TRBJ2-1	TRBV25-1	CASSRPSGHSYNEQFF	TGTGCCAGCAGTAGACCTAGCGGTCACTCCTACAATGAGCAGTTCTTC
-	few	TRBJ1-1	TRBV6-6	CASRQSLNTEAFF	TGTGCCAGCAGGCAGTCCCTGAACACTGAAGCTTTCTTT
TRBD1	few	TRBJ1-6	TRBV27	CASSLGTGEISPLHF	TGTGCCAGCAGTTTAGGGACAGGGGAGATTTCACCCCTCCACTTT
TRBD2	-	TRBJ2-3	TRBV7-8	CASSFGSLAGGRDTQYF	TGTGCCAGCAGCTTCGGGTCTCTAGCGGGAGGTAGAGATACGCAGTATTTT
-	-	TRBJ2-3	TRBV28	CASRILQGGSDTQYF	TGTGCCAGCAGGATACTACAGGGCGGGTCAGATACGCAGTATTTT
TRBD1	-	TRBJ1-6	TRBV5-1	CASSLRTGADSPLHF	TGCGCCAGCAGCTTGCGGACAGGGGCGGATTCACCCCTCCACTTT
-	-	TRBJ2-3	TRBV18	CASSPNSGAIDTQYF	TGTGCCAGCTCACCCAATTCGGGAGCCATAGATACGCAGTATTTT
-	-	TRBJ2-3	TRBV25-1	CASSEYTVSSTDTQYF	TGTGCCAGCAGTGAATACACAGTTTCTAGCACAGATACGCAGTATTTT
-	few	TRBJ2-1	TRBV5-8	CASSPYRVNEQFF	TGTGCCAGCAGCCCGTACAGGGTCAATGAGCAGTTCTTC
TRBD2	-	TRBJ2-7	TRBV5-1	CASSLEASGSYEQYF	TGCGCCAGCAGCTTGGAGGCTAGCGGGAGCTACGAGCAGTACTTC
-	-	TRBJ1-5	TRBV6-2/TRBV6-3	CASSANSNQPQHF	TGTGCCAGCAGTGCGAATAGCAATCAGCCCCAGCATTTT
-	-	TRBJ2-7	TRBV5-8	CASSLGARIPYEQYF	TGTGCCAGCAGCTTGGGCGCGCGGATTCCCTACGAGCAGTACTTC
-	-	TRBJ1-5	TRBV30	CAWSVRDNQPQHF	TGTGCCTGGAGTGTACGAGACAATCAGCCCCAGCATTTT
TRBD2	once	TRBJ2-4	TRBV28	CASRGGNKNIQYF	TGTGCCAGCAGGGGGGGGAACAAAAACATTCAGTACTTC
TRBD1	few	TRBJ1-3	TRBV3-1/TRBV3-2	CASSSTGGGNTIYF	TGTGCCAGCAGTTCGACAGGGGGTGGAAACACCATATATTTT
-	-	TRBJ1-5	TRBV7-9	CASSLDGNQPQHF	TGTGCCAGCAGCTTAGACGGGAATCAGCCCCAGCATTTT
TRBD2	-	TRBJ2-4	TRBV5-1	CASSLEFSIAGRIQYF	TGCGCCAGCAGCTTGGAATTTTCGATAGCGGGACGCATTCAGTACTTC
-	-	TRBJ2-1	TRBV9	CASSVASSASSYNEQFF	TGTGCCAGCAGCGTAGCTTCTAGCGCTAGCTCCTACAATGAGCAGTTCTTC
-	-	TRBJ2-7	TRBV21-1	CASSKSRDSTYEQYF	TGTGCCAGCAGCAAATCCCGGGACAGTACCTACGAGCAGTACTTC
-	-	TRBJ2-7	TRBV10-3	CAISDKGVVQYF	TGTGCCATCAGTGATAAAGGGGTGGTGCAGTACTTC